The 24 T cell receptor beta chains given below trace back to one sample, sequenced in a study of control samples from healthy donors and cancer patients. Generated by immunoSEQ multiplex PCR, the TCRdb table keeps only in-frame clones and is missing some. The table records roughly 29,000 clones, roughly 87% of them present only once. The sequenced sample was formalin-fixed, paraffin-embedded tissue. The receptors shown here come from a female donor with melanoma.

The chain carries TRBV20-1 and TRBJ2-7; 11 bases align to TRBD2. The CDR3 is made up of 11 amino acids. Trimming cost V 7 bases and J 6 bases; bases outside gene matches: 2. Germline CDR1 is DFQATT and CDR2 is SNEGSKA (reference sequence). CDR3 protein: CSGLAGSEQYF. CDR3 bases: TGCAGTGGACTAGCGGGGAGCGAGCAGTACTTC.

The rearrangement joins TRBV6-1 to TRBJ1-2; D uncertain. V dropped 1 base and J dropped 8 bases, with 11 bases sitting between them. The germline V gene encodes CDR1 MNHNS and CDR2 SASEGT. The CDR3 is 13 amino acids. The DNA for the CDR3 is TGTGCCAGCAGTGAAGTGGTAGGGCGAGGCTACACCTTC. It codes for CASSEVVGRGYTF.

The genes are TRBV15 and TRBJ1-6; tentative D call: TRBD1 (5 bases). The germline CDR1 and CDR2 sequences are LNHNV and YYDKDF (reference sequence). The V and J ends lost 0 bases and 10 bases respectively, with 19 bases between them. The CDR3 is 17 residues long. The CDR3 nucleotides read TGTGCCACCAGCAGAGATCGGGGGGGTGTGTTGGGATCACCCCTCCACTTT. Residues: CATSRDRGGVLGSPLHF.

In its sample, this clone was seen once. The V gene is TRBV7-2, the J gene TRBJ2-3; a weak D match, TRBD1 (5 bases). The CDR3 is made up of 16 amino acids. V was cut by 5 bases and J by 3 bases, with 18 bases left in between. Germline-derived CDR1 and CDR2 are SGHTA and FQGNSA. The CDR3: CASSPRRGRLTDTQYF. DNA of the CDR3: TGTGCCAGCAGCCCTAGAAGGGGCAGGCTTACAGATACGCAGTATTTT. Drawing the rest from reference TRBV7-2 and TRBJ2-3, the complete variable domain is GAGVSQSPSNKVTEKGKDVELRCDPISGHTALYWYRQSLGQGLEFLIYFQGNSAPDKSGLPSDRFSAERTGGSVSTLTIQRTQQEDSAVYLCASSPRRGRLTDTQYFGPGTRLTVL.

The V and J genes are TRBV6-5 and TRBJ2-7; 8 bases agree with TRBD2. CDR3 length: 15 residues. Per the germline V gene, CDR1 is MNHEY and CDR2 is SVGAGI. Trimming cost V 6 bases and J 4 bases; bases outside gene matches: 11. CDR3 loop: CASRPAGGRLYEQYF. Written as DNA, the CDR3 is TGTGCCAGCAGGCCTGCGGGAGGTCGACTTTACGAGCAGTACTTC.

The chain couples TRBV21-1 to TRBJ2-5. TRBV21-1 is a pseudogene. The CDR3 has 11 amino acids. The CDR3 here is CASRNRVGEYF. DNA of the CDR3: TGTGCCAGCAGAAACCGGGTTGGGGAGTACTTC.

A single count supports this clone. CDR3 DNA: TGTGCCAGCAGGGAGGGACAGGGCTATGGCTACACCTTC. Translation: CASREGQGYGYTF. This chain uses TRBV6-5 with TRBJ1-2; TRBD1 agrees at 9 bases. In germline, CDR1 is MNHEY, CDR2 SVGAGI. J was trimmed by 4 bases and V by 6 bases; bases with no gene match: 3. This CDR3 contains 13 residues.

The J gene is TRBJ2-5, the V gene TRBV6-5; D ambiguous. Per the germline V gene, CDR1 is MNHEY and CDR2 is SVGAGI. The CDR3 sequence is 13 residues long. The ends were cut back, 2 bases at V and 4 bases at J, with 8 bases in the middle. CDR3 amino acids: CASSYNGLETQYF. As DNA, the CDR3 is TGTGCCAGCAGTTACAACGGGTTAGAGACCCAGTACTTC.

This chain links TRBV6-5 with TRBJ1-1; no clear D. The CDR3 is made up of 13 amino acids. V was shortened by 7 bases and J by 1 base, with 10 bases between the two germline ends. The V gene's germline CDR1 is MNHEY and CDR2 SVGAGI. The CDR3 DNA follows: TGTGCCAGCAAACGCCAGCCGAACACTGAAGCTTTCTTT. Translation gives CASKRQPNTEAFF.

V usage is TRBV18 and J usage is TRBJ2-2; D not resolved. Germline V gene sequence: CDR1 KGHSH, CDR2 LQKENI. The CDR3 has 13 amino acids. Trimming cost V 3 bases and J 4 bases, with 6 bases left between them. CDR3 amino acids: CASSPQATGELFF. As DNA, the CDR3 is TGTGCCAGCTCACCTCAGGCCACCGGGGAGCTGTTTTTT.

The CDR3 region has the DNA TGTGCCATCAGTGAAGTTCGGAACACTGAAGCTTTCTTT. This codes for CAISEVRNTEAFF. This chain links TRBV10-3 with TRBJ1-1, with D uncertain. The V end lost 3 bases, the J end lost 1 base, and 6 bases lay between the germline ends. Germline V gene lookup returns CDR1 ENHRY and CDR2 SYGVKD. The CDR3 runs to 13 residues.

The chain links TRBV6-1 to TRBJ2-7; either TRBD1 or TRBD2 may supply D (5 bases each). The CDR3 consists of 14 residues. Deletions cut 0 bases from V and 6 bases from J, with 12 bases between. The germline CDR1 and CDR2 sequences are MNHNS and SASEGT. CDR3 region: CASSEAGETAEQYF. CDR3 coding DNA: TGTGCCAGCAGTGAAGCAGGGGAGACGGCCGAGCAGTACTTC.

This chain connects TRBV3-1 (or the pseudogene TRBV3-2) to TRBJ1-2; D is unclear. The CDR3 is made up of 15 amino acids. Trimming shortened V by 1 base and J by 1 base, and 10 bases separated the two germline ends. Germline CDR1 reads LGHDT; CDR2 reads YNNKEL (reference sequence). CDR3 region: CASSQGGPINYGYTF. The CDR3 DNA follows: TGTGCCAGCAGCCAAGGCGGGCCGATTAACTATGGCTACACCTTC.

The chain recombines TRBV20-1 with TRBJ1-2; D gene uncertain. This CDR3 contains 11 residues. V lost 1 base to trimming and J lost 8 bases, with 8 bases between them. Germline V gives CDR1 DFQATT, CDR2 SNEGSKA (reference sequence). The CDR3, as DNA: TGCAGTGCTAGAGGAGGTTTAGGCTACACCTTC. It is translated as CSARGGLGYTF.

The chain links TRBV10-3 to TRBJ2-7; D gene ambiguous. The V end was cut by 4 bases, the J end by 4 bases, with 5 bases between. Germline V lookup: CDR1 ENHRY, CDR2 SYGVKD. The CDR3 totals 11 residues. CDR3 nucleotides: TGTGCCATCAGTGCTAGTTACGAGCAGTACTTC. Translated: CAISASYEQYF.

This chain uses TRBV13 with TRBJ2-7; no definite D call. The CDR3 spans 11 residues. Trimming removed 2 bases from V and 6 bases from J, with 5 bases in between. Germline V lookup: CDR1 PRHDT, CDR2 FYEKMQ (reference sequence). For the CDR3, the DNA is TGTGCCAGCAGCTTAAGCCTCGAGCAGTACTTC. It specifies CASSLSLEQYF.

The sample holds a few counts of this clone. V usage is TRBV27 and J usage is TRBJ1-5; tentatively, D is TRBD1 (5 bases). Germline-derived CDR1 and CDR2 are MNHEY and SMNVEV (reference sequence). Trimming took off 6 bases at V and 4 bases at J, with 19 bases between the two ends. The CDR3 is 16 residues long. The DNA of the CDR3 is TGTGCCAGCAGAAGGACCCCAGCAGGGACGAATCAGCCCCAGCATTTT. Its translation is CASRRTPAGTNQPQHF.

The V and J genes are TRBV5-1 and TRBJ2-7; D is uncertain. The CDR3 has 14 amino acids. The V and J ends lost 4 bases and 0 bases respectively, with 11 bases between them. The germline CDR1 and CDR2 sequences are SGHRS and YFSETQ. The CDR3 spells CASSPLDSSYEQYF. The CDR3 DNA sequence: TGCGCCAGCAGCCCTCTCGACTCCTCCTACGAGCAGTACTTC.

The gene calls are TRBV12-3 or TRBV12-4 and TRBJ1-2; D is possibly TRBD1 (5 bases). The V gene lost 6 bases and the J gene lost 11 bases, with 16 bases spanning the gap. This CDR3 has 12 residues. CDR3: CASRPTGTLYTF. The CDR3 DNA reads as TGTGCCAGCAGGCCGACCGGGACTTTGTACACCTTC.

The CDR3 region has the DNA TGTGCCAGCAGTCCCCGGGGTCTGGACTATGGCTACACCTTC. Encoded protein: CASSPRGLDYGYTF. J is TRBJ1-2 and V is TRBV7-2; D gene ambiguous. The CDR3 runs 14 residues. Germline-derived CDR1 and CDR2 are SGHTA and FQGNSA. The V end was cut by 6 bases, the J end by 3 bases, with 14 bases between.

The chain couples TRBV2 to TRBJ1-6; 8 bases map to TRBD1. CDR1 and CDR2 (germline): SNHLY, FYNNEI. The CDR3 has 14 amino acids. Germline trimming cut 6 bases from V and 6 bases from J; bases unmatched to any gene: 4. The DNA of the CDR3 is TGTGCCAGCAGGCCCGGACAGGGTAATTCACCCCTCCACTTT. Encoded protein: CASRPGQGNSPLHF.

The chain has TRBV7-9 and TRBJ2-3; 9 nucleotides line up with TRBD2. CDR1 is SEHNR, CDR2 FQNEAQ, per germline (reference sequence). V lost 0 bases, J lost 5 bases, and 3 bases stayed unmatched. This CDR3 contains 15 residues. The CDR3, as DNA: TGTGCCAGCAGCTTAGCGTCAGCGGGAGGAGATACGCAGTATTTT. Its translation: CASSLASAGGDTQYF.

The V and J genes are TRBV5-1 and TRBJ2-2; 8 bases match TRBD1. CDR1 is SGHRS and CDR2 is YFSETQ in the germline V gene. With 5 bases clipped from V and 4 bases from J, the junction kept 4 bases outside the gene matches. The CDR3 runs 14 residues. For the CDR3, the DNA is TGCGCCAGCAGTTGGGACAGGACCACCGGGGAGCTGTTTTTT. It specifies CASSWDRTTGELFF.

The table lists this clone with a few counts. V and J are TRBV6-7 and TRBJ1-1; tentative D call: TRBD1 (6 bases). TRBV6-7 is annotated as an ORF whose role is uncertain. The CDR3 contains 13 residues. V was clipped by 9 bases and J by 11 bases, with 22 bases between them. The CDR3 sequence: CARTPPQGKIAFF. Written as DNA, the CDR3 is TGTGCCAGGACACCCCCACAGGGAAAAATTGCTTTCTTT.